This T cell receptor (beta chain) was obtained from a study of blood T cell repertoires in COVID-19. The CDR3 runs 14 residues. Germline V gene lookup returns CDR1 MNHNS and CDR2 SASEGT. The J segment lost 2 bases and the V segment lost 2 bases, leaving 2 bases of the junction unmatched. TCRdb's copy holds only in-frame clones and misses some; the assay was immunoSEQ multiplex PCR. Of about 200,000 clones listed, approximately 90% were seen once; the top ten hold roughly 5.5%. V gene TRBV6-1 combines with J gene TRBJ1-1, with 7 bases fitting TRBD1. Material: peripheral blood. This TCR came from a man aged 35-49 years with active or convalescent COVID-19. Here the CDR3 DNA reads TGTGCCAGCAGTGAATGGACAGGCAACACTGAAGCTTTCTTT. Translated: CASSEWTGNTEAFF.